This T cell receptor beta chain is drawn from a study of cytomegalovirus exposure and HLA in healthy donors. There are 15 residues in the CDR3. Trimming at V came to 3 bases and at J to 2 bases, leaving 6 bases not matched to a gene. Germline lookup yields CDR1 MDHEN and CDR2 SYDVKM. Study-level findings and limits: For cytomegalovirus status, the classifier reportedly gave diagnoses with high specificity and sensitivity. V- and J-gene trimming in TCR beta was tied to a missense DCLRE1C variant by an analysis performed later. The study recorded 150 to 200 TCR beta chains that were cytomegalovirus-associated.

This PCR relied on a set of 60 Vbeta primers and 13 Jbeta primers. Libraries were prepared by immunoSEQ multiplex PCR; TCRdb keeps only in-frame clonotypes and omits some of them. This sample has some 60,000 clones, with approximately 83% found just once. Notes on this clone: Its specificity is not known.

This TCR derives from a middle-aged man in good health and CMV-seronegative. The gene calls are TRBV28 and TRBJ1-2; TRBD1 aligns across 7 bases. The sequenced sample consisted of PBMCs. The CDR3 is CASSFTGAQNYGYTF. The CDR3 DNA reads TGTGCCAGCAGTTTCACAGGGGCCCAGAACTATGGCTACACCTTC.